This entry lists 17 T cell receptor beta chains sequenced from one sample in a study of cytomegalovirus exposure and HLA in healthy donors. The PCR employed 60 Vbeta primers together with 13 Jbeta primers. Clones were read by immunoSEQ multiplex PCR, and TCRdb kept only the in-frame ones, dropping some. The data show 170,000 or so clones, over 65% seen once. Sequences were obtained from PBMCs. These receptors were collected from a woman in her thirties or forties in good health and CMV-seronegative.

The chain has TRBV6-6 and TRBJ1-2; 7 bases fit TRBD1. Germline V gene data show CDR1 as MNHNY and CDR2 as SVGAGI (reference sequence). Trimming removed 4 bases from V and 6 bases from J; junction bases left unmatched: 11. The CDR3 is 15 amino acids. The CDR3 DNA sequence: TGTGCCAGCAGTTTCCCAACCGGGACAGTGGATGGCTACACCTTC. It encodes CASSFPTGTVDGYTF.

This chain links TRBV5-1 with TRBJ1-1; a possible D gene is TRBD1 (6 bases). V was trimmed by 0 bases and J by 7 bases, leaving 16 bases between them. This CDR3 region has 15 residues. Germline CDR1 SGHRS, CDR2 YFSETQ. CDR3 protein: CASSLAGESGGEAFF. The CDR3 DNA sequence: TGCGCCAGCAGCTTGGCAGGGGAGTCCGGAGGTGAAGCTTTCTTT.

The chain couples TRBV7-8 to TRBJ2-7; 8 bases fit TRBD1. V shed 3 bases, J shed 2 bases, and the junction held 6 bases outside the gene matches. The CDR3 has 15 amino acids. CDR1 is SGHVS and CDR2 is FQNEAQ in the germline V gene. The CDR3: CASSLAGTGPYEQYF. DNA for the CDR3: TGTGCCAGCAGCTTGGCCGGGACAGGCCCCTACGAGCAGTACTTC.

J is TRBJ2-1 and V is TRBV4-1, with 9 bases aligning to TRBD2. The J segment lost 7 bases and the V segment lost 4 bases, leaving 2 bases of the junction unmatched. The length of the CDR3 is 13 residues. CDR1 and CDR2 (germline): MGHRA, YSYEKL. DNA for the CDR3: TGCGCCAGCAGCCCGCTAGCGGGGAATGAGCAGTTCTTC. This translates into CASSPLAGNEQFF.

This sequence joins TRBV28 and TRBJ1-2, with 11 bases lining up with TRBD1. The germline V gene has CDR1 MDHEN and CDR2 SYDVKM. Germline trimming cut 5 bases from V and 5 bases from J; bases unmatched to any gene: 10. The CDR3 length is 16 residues. CDR3 loop: CASSTPSGTGGYGYTF. DNA of the CDR3: TGTGCCAGCAGTACGCCCTCCGGGACAGGGGGATATGGCTACACCTTC.

For the CDR3, the DNA is TGTGCCAGCAGTACCTCAATGGGACAGGGCGGTGGCTACACCTTC. Residues: CASSTSMGQGGGYTF. This rearrangement joins TRBV6-1 to TRBJ1-2; TRBD1 matches 9 bases. There are 15 residues in the CDR3. V trimming: 5 bases; J trimming: 7 bases; junction bases outside the gene matches: 11. The germline CDR1 and CDR2 sequences are MNHNS and SASEGT.

This rearrangement joins TRBV19 to TRBJ2-7; 7 bases fit TRBD1. The V gene's germline CDR1 is LNHDA and CDR2 SQIVND (reference sequence). Trimming cost V 1 base and J 5 bases; bases outside gene matches: 8. The length of the CDR3 is 15 residues. In DNA form, the CDR3 reads TGTGCCAGTAGTATAGCCCCGACAGGGTTAGACGAGCAGTACTTC. Its translation: CASSIAPTGLDEQYF.

This chain connects TRBV5-5 to TRBJ2-1; TRBD2 might be the D (7 bases). Germline V gene sequence: CDR1 SGHKS, CDR2 YYEKEE (reference sequence). This CDR3 comprises 17 residues. Trimming took off 0 bases at V and 1 base at J, with 14 bases between the two ends. CDR3 nucleotides: TGTGCCAGCAGCTTGGTGGGGGGGCCGATTTCCTACAATGAGCAGTTCTTC. This gives the protein CASSLVGGPISYNEQFF. Complete variable domain (other parts from reference TRBV5-5 and TRBJ2-1): DAGVTQSPTHLIKTRGQQVTLRCSPISGHKSVSWYQQVLGQGPQFIFQYYEKEERGRGNFPDRFSARQFPNYSSELNVNALLLGDSALYLCASSLVGGPISYNEQFFGPGTRLTVL.

The DNA of the CDR3 is TGTGCCAGCAGTTTAGAAGGGGTTAGCAATCAGCCCCAGCATTTT. This gives the protein CASSLEGVSNQPQHF. This chain joins TRBV27 and TRBJ1-5, with D tentatively TRBD1 (5 bases). Germline loops: CDR1 MNHEY, CDR2 SMNVEV (reference sequence). V was pared by 2 bases and J by 0 bases, with 8 bases between. The CDR3 runs to 15 residues.

V is TRBV2 and J is TRBJ2-5; D possibly corresponds to TRBD1 (5 bases). Judging by the DNA end, TRBJ2-7 fits better; the J call may be wrong. CDR1 is SNHLY and CDR2 is FYNNEI in the germline V gene. This CDR3 has 17 amino acids. This chain's CDR3 is CASSEALLAGNFYEQYF. DNA for the CDR3: TGTGCCAGCAGTGAAGCGCTTCTGGCAGGGAATTTCTACGAGCAGTACTTC.

This clone has just a few counts. The V call is TRBV6-5, the J call TRBJ1-1, with D unclear. V was trimmed by 2 bases and J by 0 bases, leaving 10 bases between them. CDR1 and CDR2 (germline): MNHEY, SVGAGI. There are 15 residues in the CDR3. The CDR3 reads CASSYIRSMNTEAFF. In nucleotides, the CDR3 is TGTGCCAGCAGTTACATTCGTAGCATGAACACTGAAGCTTTCTTT.

J is TRBJ1-2 and V is TRBV5-1, with TRBD1 as a possible D gene (6 bases). CDR1 is SGHRS and CDR2 is YFSETQ in the germline V gene. The CDR3 contains 13 residues. The V gene lost 1 base and the J gene lost 6 bases, with 10 bases spanning the gap. For the CDR3, the DNA is TGCGCCAGCAGCTTGATTCAGGGGAATGGCTACACCTTC. This gives the protein CASSLIQGNGYTF.

The V gene is TRBV6-5, the J gene TRBJ1-2; 7 bases map to TRBD1. Per germline, CDR1 MNHEY and CDR2 SVGAGI. V trimming: 6 bases; J trimming: 4 bases; junction bases outside the gene matches: 8. CDR3 length equals 14 residues. The CDR3 DNA follows: TGTGCCAGCAGGCCGCCGACAGGGTTCTATGGCTACACCTTC. Translated: CASRPPTGFYGYTF.

The CDR3 sequence: CASSKVGGGTQETQYF. CDR3 nucleotide sequence: TGTGCCAGCAGCAAGGTTGGCGGGGGGACCCAAGAGACCCAGTACTTC. The chain combines TRBV5-4 with TRBJ2-5; 8 bases match TRBD2. The CDR3 length is 16 residues. CDR1 is SGHNT and CDR2 is YYREEE in the germline V gene (reference sequence). The trim removed 4 bases at V and 1 base at J, leaving 9 bases unmatched.

V and J are TRBV11-2 and TRBJ1-2; weak D call: TRBD1 (6 bases). In germline, CDR1 is SGHAT, CDR2 FQNNGV. The CDR3 sequence is 15 residues long. V was cut by 1 base and J by 4 bases, with 13 bases left in between. The CDR3 coding sequence is TGTGCCAGCAGCTTAGTTGCCAGGGGCGGCTATGGCTACACCTTC. The encoded protein is CASSLVARGGYGYTF.

J is TRBJ2-1 and V is TRBV11-2; tentative D call: TRBD2 (6 bases). V lost 6 bases to trimming and J lost 8 bases, with 11 bases between them. Germline CDR1 is SGHAT and CDR2 is FQNNGV. The CDR3 sequence is 12 residues long. This CDR3 is CASRPSAHEQFF. CDR3 nucleotide sequence: TGTGCCAGCAGACCTAGCGCCCATGAGCAGTTCTTC. The whole variable domain, remainder taken from reference TRBV11-2 and TRBJ2-1, is EAGVAQSPRYKIIEKRQSVAFWCNPISGHATLYWYQQILGQGPKLLIQFQNNGVVDDSQLPKDRFSAERLKGVDSTLKIQPAKLEDSAVYLCASRPSAHEQFFGPGTRLTVL.

This chain joins TRBV5-8 and TRBJ2-5; D is unclear. The V gene lost 4 bases and the J gene lost 3 bases, with 13 bases spanning the gap. The germline gives CDR1 SGHTS, CDR2 YDEGEE. CDR3 length equals 14 residues. CDR3 in amino acids: CASSPRLIKETQYF. The CDR3 DNA reads TGTGCCAGCAGCCCGAGACTTATAAAAGAGACCCAGTACTTC.